These 23 T cell receptor beta chains came from one sample sequenced in a study of identical twins. TCRdb analysed the 5' RACE reads with MiXCR anew, one entry per CDR3 protein. This sample carries fewer than 900,000 distinct CDR3 sequences, about 20% of them seen once, and the ten largest clones take around 12%. In addition, the sample was reused for a study of T cells expressing NK-cell markers.

Material for sequencing was PBMCs. The receptors were gathered from a woman aged 18-30 years in good health.

The V call is TRBV29-1, the J call TRBJ1-1, with 7 bases aligning to TRBD1. V was clipped by 7 bases and J by 6 bases; unmatched bases: 5. The CDR3 spans 11 residues. Germline V gene lookup returns CDR1 SQVTM and CDR2 ANQGSEA. CDR3 region: CSAQGIAEAFF. CDR3 coding DNA: TGCAGCGCACAGGGGATCGCTGAAGCTTTCTTT.

This rearrangement joins TRBV20-1 to TRBJ2-3; TRBD2 matches 10 bases. Germline lookup yields CDR1 DFQATT and CDR2 SNEGSKA (reference sequence). After removal of 5 bases from V and 3 bases from J, the junction contained 11 bases not matched to a gene. The CDR3 loop spans 16 amino acids. In DNA form, the CDR3 reads TGCAGTGCTTTGAGCGGGGGGGCCGTAAAAACAGATACGCAGTATTTT. As protein: CSALSGGAVKTDTQYF.

There are a few counts of this clonotype. The chain uses TRBV7-8 and TRBJ2-5; D gene uncertain. V was pared by 0 bases and J by 0 bases, with 5 bases between. Looked up from germline, CDR1 is SGHVS and CDR2 is FQNEAQ. CDR3 size: 14 residues. The CDR3 loop is CASSLALNQETQYF. CDR3 DNA sequence: TGTGCCAGCAGCTTAGCCCTGAACCAAGAGACCCAGTACTTC. The entire variable domain, with the rest obtained from reference TRBV7-8 and TRBJ2-5, is as follows: GAGVSQSPRYKVAKRGQDVALRCDPISGHVSLFWYQQALGQGPEFLTYFQNEAQLDKSGLPSDRFFAERPEGSVSTLKIQRTQQEDSAVYLCASSLALNQETQYFGPGTRLLVL.

This clonotype was found a few times. The genes are TRBV29-1 and TRBJ2-1; no clear D. This CDR3 contains 13 residues. The V end lost 1 base, the J end lost 3 bases, and 7 bases lay between the germline ends. The germline V gene encodes CDR1 SQVTM and CDR2 ANQGSEA. CDR3 loop: CSVEGGDYNEQFF. CDR3 in DNA: TGCAGCGTTGAAGGTGGAGACTACAATGAGCAGTTCTTC.

This clonotype was picked up a small number of times. This chain joins TRBV5-1 and TRBJ2-5; D gene unclear. Trimming cost V 1 base and J 5 bases, with 15 bases left between them. The CDR3 length is 15 residues. CDR1 is SGHRS and CDR2 is YFSETQ in the germline V gene. CDR3: CASSLFRIGWETQYF. For the CDR3, the DNA is TGCGCCAGCAGCTTGTTCCGAATCGGTTGGGAGACCCAGTACTTC.

This clonotype has more than one count but fewer than ten. The chain couples TRBV18 to TRBJ2-7; D not resolved. The CDR3 spans 14 residues. Trimming left V 2 bases short and J 6 bases short, with 14 bases between. Germline CDR1 reads KGHSH; CDR2 reads LQKENI. This chain's CDR3 is CASSPVTERGEQYF. The CDR3 bases are TGTGCCAGCTCACCAGTGACGGAGCGCGGCGAGCAGTACTTC.

This clonotype was counted a few times. V usage is TRBV7-2 and J usage is TRBJ2-7; D is uncertain. This CDR3 is built from 14 residues. Trimming took 3 bases from V and 5 from J, leaving 14 bases between them. Germline V lookup: CDR1 SGHTA, CDR2 FQGNSA. The CDR3 DNA is TGTGCCAGCAGCTTCTCCCCCCCGATGAACGAGCAGTACTTC. Translating it yields CASSFSPPMNEQYF.

The chain has TRBV10-3 and TRBJ2-5; no firm D call. The CDR3 covers 13 residues. V lost 2 bases and J lost 7, with 11 bases in between. Germline V gene data show CDR1 as ENHRY and CDR2 as SYGVKD. In DNA form, the CDR3 reads TGTGCCATCAGTGAGGTCGGTACCCGGACCCAGTACTTC. It is translated as CAISEVGTRTQYF.

In its sample, this clonotype was seen a few times. V usage is TRBV4-3 and J usage is TRBJ2-3; 12 bases are shared with TRBD2. This CDR3 comprises 20 residues. After removal of 0 bases from V and 0 bases from J, the junction contained 10 bases not matched to a gene. CDR1 and CDR2 from the germline V gene are LGHNA and YSLEER. CDR3 in amino acids: CASSQEGLAGGIPSTDTQYF. In nucleotides, the CDR3 is TGCGCCAGCAGCCAAGAAGGTCTAGCGGGAGGGATCCCTAGCACAGATACGCAGTATTTT.

This clonotype appeared many times. This CDR3 is CASSLLAGDNEQFF. The CDR3 DNA is TGTGCCAGCAGCTTGCTAGCGGGGGACAATGAGCAGTTCTTC. The J gene is TRBJ2-1, the V gene TRBV7-2; TRBD2 agrees at 10 bases. This CDR3 is 14 amino acids long. J was trimmed by 5 bases and V by 3 bases; bases with no gene match: 1. Per the germline V gene, CDR1 is SGHTA and CDR2 is FQGNSA.

This chain links TRBV28 with TRBJ2-7; D possibly corresponds to TRBD1 (6 bases). The CDR3 extends over 14 amino acids. The V end was cut by 5 bases, the J end by 4 bases, with 15 bases between. CDR1 MDHEN and CDR2 SYDVKM come from the germline V gene. Written as DNA, the CDR3 is TGTGCCAGCAGTACCACACAGGGATCTTACGAGCAGTACTTC. Amino acids: CASSTTQGSYEQYF.

This clonotype occurred once. The rearrangement uses TRBV6-5 and TRBJ2-5, with 7 nucleotides matching TRBD2. This CDR3 region has 16 residues. Trimming at V came to 2 bases and at J to 7 bases, leaving 13 bases not matched to a gene. The germline V gene has CDR1 MNHEY and CDR2 SVGAGI. Written as DNA, the CDR3 is TGTGCCAGCAGTTACGCGGGCAGGGCCCCGGGAGGGACCCAGTACTTC. This codes for CASSYAGRAPGGTQYF.

The V and J genes are TRBV29-1 and TRBJ2-1; D not resolved. CDR1 SQVTM and CDR2 ANQGSEA come from the germline V gene. V dropped 4 bases and J dropped 9 bases, with 16 bases sitting between them. The CDR3 has 13 residues. The CDR3 DNA reads TGCAGCGTTGTCCGGACCGCTCGTGGTGAGCAGTTCTTC. It encodes CSVVRTARGEQFF.

This clonotype was seen only a few times. The V gene is TRBV5-1, the J gene TRBJ2-1; 12 nucleotides match TRBD2. V was clipped by 2 bases and J by 2 bases; unmatched bases: 5. Germline V gene lookup returns CDR1 SGHRS and CDR2 YFSETQ. There are 17 residues in the CDR3. CDR3: CASSFGLAGITYNEQFF. In DNA, the CDR3 is TGCGCCAGCAGCTTCGGACTAGCGGGGATAACCTACAATGAGCAGTTCTTC.

This clonotype was counted many times. The CDR3 is CASSLAQDEKLFF. The CDR3, as DNA: TGTGCCAGCAGCTTAGCACAGGATGAAAAACTGTTTTTT. The V gene is TRBV7-9, the J gene TRBJ1-4; a possible D gene is TRBD1 (5 bases). V shed 0 bases and J shed 6 bases, with 5 bases lying between them. In germline, CDR1 is SEHNR, CDR2 FQNEAQ (reference sequence). The CDR3 is 13 residues long. The complete variable domain, with remaining parts taken from reference TRBV7-9 and TRBJ1-4, reads DTGVSQNPRHKITKRGQNVTFRCDPISEHNRLYWYRQTLGQGPEFLTYFQNEAQLEKSRLLSDRFSAERPKGSFSTLEIQRTEQGDSAMYLCASSLAQDEKLFFGSGTQLSVL.

The J gene is TRBJ2-3, the V gene TRBV15; TRBD2 matches 9 bases. V lost 5 bases to trimming and J lost 3 bases; unmatched junction nucleotides: 9. From germline, CDR1 is LNHNV and CDR2 YYDKDF (reference sequence). The CDR3 spans 16 residues. CDR3 coding DNA: TGTGCCACCAGCCTATATAGCGGGAGAGGAACAGATACGCAGTATTTT. Protein: CATSLYSGRGTDTQYF.

The genes are TRBV20-1 and TRBJ2-5; 7 bases line up with TRBD2. The CDR3 consists of 15 residues. Germline V CDR1 and CDR2: DFQATT, SNEGSKA (reference sequence). The trim removed 6 bases at V and 2 bases at J, leaving 12 bases unmatched. The CDR3 loop reads CSAAGDPSGQETQYF. The CDR3 nucleotides are TGCAGTGCGGCGGGAGACCCGTCGGGGCAAGAGACCCAGTACTTC.

V is TRBV6-2 or TRBV6-3 and J is TRBJ2-5; D is uncertain. Trimming took off 5 bases at V and 3 bases at J, with 4 bases between the two ends. This CDR3 is 11 amino acids long. Germline V gene lookup returns CDR1 MNHEY and CDR2 SVGEGT. The CDR3 coding sequence is TGTGCCAGCAGTGTTAAAGAGACCCAGTACTTC. Protein product: CASSVKETQYF.

The sample holds many counts of this clonotype. Here the CDR3 DNA reads TGTGCCACCGTTGGGGACTCCCTATACGAGCAGTACTTC. It specifies CATVGDSLYEQYF. This chain connects TRBV10-3 to TRBJ2-7; D perhaps matches TRBD2 (6 bases). This CDR3 comprises 13 residues. The germline V and J ends were trimmed by 10 bases and 4 bases, with 17 bases remaining between them. CDR1 is ENHRY and CDR2 is SYGVKD in the germline V gene.

This clonotype occurred a few times. The chain uses TRBV6-2 or TRBV6-3 and TRBJ2-1; D call uncertain. The germline V gene encodes CDR1 MNHEY and CDR2 SVGEGT. The germline V and J ends were trimmed by 2 bases and 2 bases, with 7 bases remaining between them. The CDR3 runs to 14 residues. The CDR3 DNA is TGTGCCAGCAGTTACGTTCGGACCTACAATGAGCAGTTCTTC. It codes for CASSYVRTYNEQFF.

The chain carries TRBV20-1 and TRBJ2-5; perhaps TRBD2 as D (6 bases). There are 13 residues in the CDR3. Trimming left V 3 bases short and J 0 bases short, with 8 bases between. Germline V gene data show CDR1 as DFQATT and CDR2 as SNEGSKA (reference sequence). As DNA, the CDR3 is TGCAGTGCTAGGCGGGGTCACCAAGAGACCCAGTACTTC. It encodes CSARRGHQETQYF.

This clonotype was detected only a few times. This chain joins TRBV4-3 and TRBJ2-1; D could derive from TRBD1 or TRBD2 (5 bases each). CDR1 and CDR2 (germline): LGHNA, YSLEER. Trimming took off 2 bases at V and 8 bases at J, with 22 bases between the two ends. CDR3 size: 17 residues. The DNA of the CDR3 is TGCGCCAGCAGCCAACCGAAGACGGGGCAGATCCGGTATGAGCAGTTCTTC. Its protein is CASSQPKTGQIRYEQFF.

The chain carries TRBV29-1 and TRBJ1-2; no firm D call. Trimming took 5 bases from V and 8 from J, leaving 21 bases between them. The V gene's germline CDR1 is SQVTM and CDR2 ANQGSEA. The CDR3 has 14 residues. The CDR3 nucleotides are TGCAGCGTTTTCTCCACCCTGAGGAGGGAAGGCTACACCTTC. This sequence encodes CSVFSTLRREGYTF.